The present entry profiles one T cell receptor beta chain with its context. What it binds is not known. This specimen belongs to a study of T cell repertoires in cytomegalovirus infection. Study as a whole: The authors relied on CMV epitopes, both recently identified HLA-C-restricted and well-studied HLA-B-restricted. Public TCR beta signatures were indicative of both CMV infection and a matching HLA type. Study-level results: HLA-C-restricted CMV-specific TCR beta clonotypes were dominant in the ex vivo response. There were carriers of CMV plus the relevant HLA, and cumulative public TCR beta family frequency identified them.

Via MiXCR, TCRdb re-called the reads, giving one row per CDR3 protein. The repertoire holds roughly 920,000 distinct CDR3 sequences, with 30% to 40% as singletons. The receptor comes from a human donor in good health (CMV status not recorded). Some clones in this sample may be carry-over from other donors' samples. The material sequenced was cultured CD8+ T cells from PBMCs, taken from culture after CMV antigen stimulation.

The CDR3 DNA reads TGTGCCAGCAGTGCATACAGGGATCGGGAGCTGTTTTTT. This sequence encodes CASSAYRDRELFF. The chain is built from TRBV6-2 or TRBV6-3 and TRBJ2-2; D perhaps matches TRBD1 (6 bases). With 5 bases removed from V and 9 bases from J, the gap between germline ends came to 13 bases. CDR1 is MNHEY, CDR2 SVGEGT, per germline. This CDR3 is built from 13 residues.